This T cell receptor beta chain comes out of a study of shared T cell receptors in the human thymus. The germline V gene encodes CDR1 LGHNA and CDR2 YSLEER. The CDR3 is 13 residues long. Trimming took 3 bases from V and 6 from J; bases not matched to a gene: 3. Assay used: immunoSEQ multiplex PCR; TCRdb lists only in-frame clones, some missing. The sample includes about 660,000 clones, roughly 90% of them seen just once. The same specimen was also included in a second study, on human thymus T cells.

This rearrangement joins TRBV4-3 to TRBJ2-7; TRBD1 matches at 9 bases. The clonotype was recovered from a boy in the first two years of life with a congenital heart defect. Specimen: thymocytes. The CDR3 region is CASSHGTGREQYF. CDR3 bases: TGCGCCAGCAGCCATGGGACAGGGCGCGAGCAGTACTTC.